The source of this T cell receptor beta chain is a study of blood T cells in healthy people across ages. Primed by a sample-barcoded 5' primer and a J-beta primer mix, a second PCR proceeded for about 7 to 12 cycles. TCRdb recomputed calls from the 5' RACE reads with MiXCR, one row per CDR3 protein. The top ten clones hold 9.4% of a sample with hundreds of thousands of distinct CDR3 sequences, 25% of them seen once. Looked up from germline, CDR1 is LGHNA and CDR2 is YSLEER. Trimming removed 0 bases at V and 4 bases at J, with 12 bases between. CDR3 length: 16 residues. These data were also reused for a study on T cells of mothers and their children. That paper notes: Over 8 million reads per mother and approximately 3.2 million per child were obtained. Comparable shaping of TCR recombination output by thymic selection was observed in related and unrelated pairs.

This sequence was found in a boy between 10 and 17 years old in good health. The material sequenced was blood. The chain has TRBV4-3 and TRBJ2-2; D is unclear. The CDR3 coding sequence is TGCGCCAGCAGCCAAGATTGGGGAATTCCCACCGGGGAGCTGTTTTTT. Encoded protein: CASSQDWGIPTGELFF.